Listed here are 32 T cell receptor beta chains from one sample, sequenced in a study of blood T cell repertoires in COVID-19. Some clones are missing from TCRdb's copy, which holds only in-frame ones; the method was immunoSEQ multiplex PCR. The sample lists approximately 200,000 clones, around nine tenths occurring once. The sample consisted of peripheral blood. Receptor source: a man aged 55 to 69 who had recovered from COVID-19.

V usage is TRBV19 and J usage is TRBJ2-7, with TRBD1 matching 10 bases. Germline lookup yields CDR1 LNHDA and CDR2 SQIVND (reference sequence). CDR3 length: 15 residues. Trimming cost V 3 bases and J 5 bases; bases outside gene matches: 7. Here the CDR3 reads CASSISGTGAHEQYF. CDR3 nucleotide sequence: TGTGCCAGTAGTATCTCCGGGACAGGGGCCCACGAGCAGTACTTC.

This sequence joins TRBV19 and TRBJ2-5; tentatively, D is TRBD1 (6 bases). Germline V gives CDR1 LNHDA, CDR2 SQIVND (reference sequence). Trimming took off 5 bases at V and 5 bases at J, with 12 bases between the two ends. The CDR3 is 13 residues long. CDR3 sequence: CASSPTGTETQYF. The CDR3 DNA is TGTGCCAGTAGTCCCACAGGGACGGAGACCCAGTACTTC.

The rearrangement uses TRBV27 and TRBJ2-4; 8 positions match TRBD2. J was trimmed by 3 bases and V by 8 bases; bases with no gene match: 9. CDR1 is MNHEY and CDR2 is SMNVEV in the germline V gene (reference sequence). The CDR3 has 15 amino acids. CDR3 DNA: TGTGCCAGCGGTGCCGCAGGGACTAGCAAAAACATTCAGTACTTC. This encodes CASGAAGTSKNIQYF.

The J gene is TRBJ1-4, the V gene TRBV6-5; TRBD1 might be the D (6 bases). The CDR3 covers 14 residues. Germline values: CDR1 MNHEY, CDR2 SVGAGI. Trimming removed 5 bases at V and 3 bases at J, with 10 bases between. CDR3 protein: CASSRTASNEKLFF. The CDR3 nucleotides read TGTGCCAGCAGTAGGACAGCCTCTAATGAAAAACTGTTTTTT.

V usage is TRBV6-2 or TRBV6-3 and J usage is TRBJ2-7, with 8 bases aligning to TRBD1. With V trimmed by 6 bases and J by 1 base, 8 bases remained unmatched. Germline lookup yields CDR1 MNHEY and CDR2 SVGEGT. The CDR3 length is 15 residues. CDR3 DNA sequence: TGTGCCAGCAGCCCTGGACAGGGCCGTTCCTACGAGCAGTACTTC. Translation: CASSPGQGRSYEQYF.

The CDR3 DNA follows: TGTGCCAGCAGCGTTCTAGCGGGAGTGGGTTACAATGAGCAGTTCTTC. Amino acids: CASSVLAGVGYNEQFF. The chain has TRBV11-2 and TRBJ2-1; 10 bases are a match to TRBD2. Losses at the gene ends were 5 bases for V and 4 bases for J; bases not matched to a gene: 8. Germline CDR1 and CDR2: SGHAT and FQNNGV. CDR3 size: 16 residues.

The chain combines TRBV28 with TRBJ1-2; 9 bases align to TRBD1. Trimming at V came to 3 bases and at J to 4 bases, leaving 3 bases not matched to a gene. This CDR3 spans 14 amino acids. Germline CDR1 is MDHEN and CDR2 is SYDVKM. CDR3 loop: CASSFGTGTYGYTF. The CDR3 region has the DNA TGTGCCAGCAGTTTCGGGACAGGGACCTATGGCTACACCTTC.

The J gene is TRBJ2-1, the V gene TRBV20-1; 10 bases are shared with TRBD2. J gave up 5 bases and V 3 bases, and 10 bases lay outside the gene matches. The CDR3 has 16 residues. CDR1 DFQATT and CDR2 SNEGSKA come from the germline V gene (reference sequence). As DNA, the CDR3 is TGCAGTGCTAGTAAGTTAGCGGGGGGATCCAACAATGAGCAGTTCTTC. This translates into CSASKLAGGSNNEQFF.

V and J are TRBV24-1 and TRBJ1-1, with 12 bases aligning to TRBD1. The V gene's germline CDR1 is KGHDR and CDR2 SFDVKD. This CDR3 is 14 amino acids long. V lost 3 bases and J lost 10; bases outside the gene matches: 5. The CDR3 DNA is TGTGCCACCAGTGATAACCGGGACAGGGGGCGAGCTTTCTTT. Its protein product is CATSDNRDRGRAFF.

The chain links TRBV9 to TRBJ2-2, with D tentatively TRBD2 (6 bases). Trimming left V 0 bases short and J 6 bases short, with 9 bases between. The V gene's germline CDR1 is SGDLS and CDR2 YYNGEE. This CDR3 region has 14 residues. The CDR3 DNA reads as TGTGCCAGCAGCGTAGGGGGGGTCCCCGGGGAGCTGTTTTTT. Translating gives CASSVGGVPGELFF.

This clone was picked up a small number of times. The CDR3 here is CASSQEESSGISHTQYF. The CDR3 nucleotides read TGCGCCAGCAGCCAAGAGGAGAGTAGCGGGATTTCGCATACGCAGTATTTT. The chain links TRBV4-1 to TRBJ2-3; 8 nucleotides match TRBD2. V shed 0 bases, J shed 7 bases, and the junction held 12 bases outside the gene matches. CDR3 size: 17 residues. Germline values: CDR1 MGHRA, CDR2 YSYEKL.

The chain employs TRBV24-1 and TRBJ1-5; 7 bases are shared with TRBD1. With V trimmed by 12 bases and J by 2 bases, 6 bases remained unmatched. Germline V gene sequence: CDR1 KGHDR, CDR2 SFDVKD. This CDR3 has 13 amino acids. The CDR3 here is CAASGGGNQPQHF. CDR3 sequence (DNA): TGTGCCGCTTCAGGGGGTGGCAATCAGCCCCAGCATTTT.

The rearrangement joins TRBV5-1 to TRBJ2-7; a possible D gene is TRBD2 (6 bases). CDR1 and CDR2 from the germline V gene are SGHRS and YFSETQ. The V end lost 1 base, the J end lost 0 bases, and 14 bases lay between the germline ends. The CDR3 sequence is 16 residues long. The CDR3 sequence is CASSLNGDSISYEQYF. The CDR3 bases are TGCGCCAGCAGCTTGAATGGGGACTCTATCTCCTACGAGCAGTACTTC.

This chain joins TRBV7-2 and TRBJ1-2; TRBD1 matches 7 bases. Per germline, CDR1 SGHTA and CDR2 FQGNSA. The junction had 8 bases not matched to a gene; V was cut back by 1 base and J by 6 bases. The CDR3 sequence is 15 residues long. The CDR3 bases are TGTGCCAGCAGCTTAGATATAGGGGGCAGTGATGGCTACACCTTC. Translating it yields CASSLDIGGSDGYTF.

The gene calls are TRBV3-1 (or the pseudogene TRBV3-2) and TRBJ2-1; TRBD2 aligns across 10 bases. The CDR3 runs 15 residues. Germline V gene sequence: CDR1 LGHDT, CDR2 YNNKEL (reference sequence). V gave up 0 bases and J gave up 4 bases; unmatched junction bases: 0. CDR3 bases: TGTGCCAGCAGCCAAGAAGCGGGAGGGTACAATGAGCAGTTCTTC. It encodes CASSQEAGGYNEQFF.

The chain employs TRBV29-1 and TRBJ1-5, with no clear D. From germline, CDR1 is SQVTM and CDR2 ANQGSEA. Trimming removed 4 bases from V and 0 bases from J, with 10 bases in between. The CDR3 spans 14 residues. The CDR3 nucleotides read TGCAGCGTTGCTGGGCTCAATAGCAATCAGCCCCAGCATTTT. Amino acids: CSVAGLNSNQPQHF. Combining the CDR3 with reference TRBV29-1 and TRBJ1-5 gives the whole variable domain SAVISQKPSRDICQRGTSLTIQCQVDSQVTMMFWYRQQPGQSLTLIATANQGSEATYESGFVIDKFPISRPNLTFSTLTVSNMSPEDSSIYLCSVAGLNSNQPQHFGDGTRLSIL.

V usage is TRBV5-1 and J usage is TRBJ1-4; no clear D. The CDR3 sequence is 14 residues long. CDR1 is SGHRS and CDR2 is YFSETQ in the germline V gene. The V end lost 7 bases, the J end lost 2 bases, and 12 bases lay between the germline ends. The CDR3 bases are TGCGCCAGCGCCACGGGGAGGACTAATGAAAAACTGTTTTTT. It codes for CASATGRTNEKLFF.

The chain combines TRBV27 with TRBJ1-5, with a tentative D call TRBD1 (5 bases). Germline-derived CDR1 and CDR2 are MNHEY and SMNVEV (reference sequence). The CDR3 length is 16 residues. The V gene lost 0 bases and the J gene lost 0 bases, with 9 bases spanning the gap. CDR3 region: CASSLSAGLSNQPQHF. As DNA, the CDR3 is TGTGCCAGCAGTTTATCCGCGGGGCTTAGCAATCAGCCCCAGCATTTT.

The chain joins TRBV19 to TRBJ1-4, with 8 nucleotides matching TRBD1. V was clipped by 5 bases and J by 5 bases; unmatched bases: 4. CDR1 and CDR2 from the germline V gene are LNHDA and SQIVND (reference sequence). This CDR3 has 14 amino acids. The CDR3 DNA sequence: TGTGCCAGTAGTCTGGGGACAGGCAATGAAAAACTGTTTTTT. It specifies CASSLGTGNEKLFF. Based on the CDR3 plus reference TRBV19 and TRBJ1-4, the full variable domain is DGGITQSPKYLFRKEGQNVTLSCEQNLNHDAMYWYRQDPGQGLRLIYYSQIVNDFQKGDIAEGYSVSREKKESFPLTVTSAQKNPTAFYLCASSLGTGNEKLFFGSGTQLSVL.

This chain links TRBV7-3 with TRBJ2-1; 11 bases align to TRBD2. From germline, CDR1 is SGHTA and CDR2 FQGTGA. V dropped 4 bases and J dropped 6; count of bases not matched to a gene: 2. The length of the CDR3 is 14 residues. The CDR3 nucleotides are TGTGCCAGCAGCTATAGCGGGGGGGCCAATGAGCAGTTCTTC. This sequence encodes CASSYSGGANEQFF.

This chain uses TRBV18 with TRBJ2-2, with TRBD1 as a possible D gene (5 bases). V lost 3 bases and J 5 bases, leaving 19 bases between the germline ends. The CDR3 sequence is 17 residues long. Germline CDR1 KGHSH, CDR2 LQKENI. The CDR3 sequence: CASSPQTRVGRTGELFF. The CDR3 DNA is TGTGCCAGCTCACCTCAGACCAGGGTTGGAAGAACCGGGGAGCTGTTTTTT.

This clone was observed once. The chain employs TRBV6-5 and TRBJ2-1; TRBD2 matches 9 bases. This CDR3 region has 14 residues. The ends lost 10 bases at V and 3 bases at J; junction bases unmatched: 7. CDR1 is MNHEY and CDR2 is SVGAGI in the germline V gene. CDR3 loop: CATFSGSRYNEQFF. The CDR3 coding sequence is TGTGCCACCTTTAGCGGGAGTCGCTACAATGAGCAGTTCTTC.

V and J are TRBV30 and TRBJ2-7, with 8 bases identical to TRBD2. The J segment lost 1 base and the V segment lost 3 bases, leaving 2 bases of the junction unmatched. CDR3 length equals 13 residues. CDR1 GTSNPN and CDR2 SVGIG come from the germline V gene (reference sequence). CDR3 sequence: CAWSGGGSYEQYF. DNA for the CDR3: TGTGCCTGGAGCGGCGGGGGGTCCTACGAGCAGTACTTC.

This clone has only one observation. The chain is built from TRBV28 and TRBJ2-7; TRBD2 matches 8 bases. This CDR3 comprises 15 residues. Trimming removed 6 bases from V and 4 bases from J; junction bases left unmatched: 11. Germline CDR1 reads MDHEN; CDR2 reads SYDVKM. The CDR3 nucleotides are TGTGCCAGCAGCCTCGGGGGGGCACAAATTTACGAGCAGTACTTC. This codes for CASSLGGAQIYEQYF.

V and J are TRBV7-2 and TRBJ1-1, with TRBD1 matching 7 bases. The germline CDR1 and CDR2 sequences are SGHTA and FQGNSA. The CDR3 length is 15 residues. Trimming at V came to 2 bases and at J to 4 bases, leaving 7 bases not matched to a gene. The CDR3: CASSLTTGAGTEAFF. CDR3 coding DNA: TGTGCCAGCAGCTTAACAACAGGGGCGGGCACTGAAGCTTTCTTT. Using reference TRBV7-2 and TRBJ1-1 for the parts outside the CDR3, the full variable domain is GAGVSQSPSNKVTEKGKDVELRCDPISGHTALYWYRQSLGQGLEFLIYFQGNSAPDKSGLPSDRFSAERTGGSVSTLTIQRTQQEDSAVYLCASSLTTGAGTEAFFGQGTRLTVV.

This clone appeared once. The CDR3 DNA sequence: TGCGCCAGCAGCGACCCAGGGGGAGAGACCCAGTACTTC. It yields the protein CASSDPGGETQYF. The chain uses TRBV5-1 and TRBJ2-5; 7 bases are a match to TRBD1. The ends lost 4 bases at V and 4 bases at J; junction bases unmatched: 4. From germline, CDR1 is SGHRS and CDR2 YFSETQ. CDR3 size: 13 residues. Looking up the rest from reference TRBV5-1 and TRBJ2-5 gives the full variable domain: KAGVTQTPRYLIKTRGQQVTLSCSPISGHRSVSWYQQTPGQGLQFLFEYFSETQRNKGNFPGRFSGRQFSNSRSEMNVSTLELGDSALYLCASSDPGGETQYFGPGTRLLVL.

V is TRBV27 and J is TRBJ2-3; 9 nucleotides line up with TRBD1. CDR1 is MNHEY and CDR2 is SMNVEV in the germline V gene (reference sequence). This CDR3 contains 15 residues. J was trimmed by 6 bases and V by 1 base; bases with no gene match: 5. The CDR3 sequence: CASSLYRDRADTQYF. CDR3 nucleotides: TGTGCCAGCAGTTTATACCGGGACAGGGCGGATACGCAGTATTTT.

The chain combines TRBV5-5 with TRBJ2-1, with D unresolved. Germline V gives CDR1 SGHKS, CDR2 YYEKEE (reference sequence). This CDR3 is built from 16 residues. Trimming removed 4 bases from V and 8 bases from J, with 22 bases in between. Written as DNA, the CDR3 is TGTGCCAGCAGCCGTACCCCACTGAGCGATTATGATGAGCAGTTCTTC. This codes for CASSRTPLSDYDEQFF. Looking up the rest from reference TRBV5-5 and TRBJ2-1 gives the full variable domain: DAGVTQSPTHLIKTRGQQVTLRCSPISGHKSVSWYQQVLGQGPQFIFQYYEKEERGRGNFPDRFSARQFPNYSSELNVNALLLGDSALYLCASSRTPLSDYDEQFFGPGTRLTVL.

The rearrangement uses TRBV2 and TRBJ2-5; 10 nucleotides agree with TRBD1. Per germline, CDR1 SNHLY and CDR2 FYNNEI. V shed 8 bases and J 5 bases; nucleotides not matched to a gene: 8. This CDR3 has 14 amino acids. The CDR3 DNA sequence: TGTGCCAGCCACGGGACAGGGGTAATGGAGACCCAGTACTTC. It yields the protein CASHGTGVMETQYF.

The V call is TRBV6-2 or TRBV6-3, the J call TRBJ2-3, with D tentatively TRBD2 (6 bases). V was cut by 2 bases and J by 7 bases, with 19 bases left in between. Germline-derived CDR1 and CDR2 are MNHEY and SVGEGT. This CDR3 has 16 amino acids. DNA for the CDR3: TGTGCCAGCAGTTACGGGCAGGACTGGGACTCCAATACGCAGTATTTT. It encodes CASSYGQDWDSNTQYF.

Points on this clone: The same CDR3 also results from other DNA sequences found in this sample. The CDR3 spells CASSLGGGTDTQYF. CDR3 in DNA: TGTGCCAGCAGTCTAGGAGGGGGCACAGATACGCAGTATTTT. The chain carries TRBV11-3 and TRBJ2-3, with TRBD2 as a possible D gene (6 bases). In germline, CDR1 is SGHNT, CDR2 YENEEA. The CDR3 runs to 14 residues. V was shortened by 6 bases and J by 1 base, with 11 bases between the two germline ends.

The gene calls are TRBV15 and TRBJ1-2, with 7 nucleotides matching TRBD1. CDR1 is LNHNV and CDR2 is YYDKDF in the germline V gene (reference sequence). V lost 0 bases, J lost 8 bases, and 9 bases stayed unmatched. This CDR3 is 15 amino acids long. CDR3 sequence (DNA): TGTGCCACCAGCAGAGATCATACAGGGGATGCGGGCTACACCTTC. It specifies CATSRDHTGDAGYTF.